This note documents a single T cell receptor beta chain sequence. The antigen remains unidentified. The CDR3 runs 13 residues. The germline gives CDR1 MNHNS, CDR2 SASEGT. The V end lost 3 bases, the J end lost 3 bases, and 8 bases lay between the germline ends. The entry originates in a study of OX40 agonist ivuxolimab in advanced cancers. Study-wide background: Ivuxolimab was delivered to patients intravenously every 2 weeks at doses spanning 0.01 to 10 mg/kg. Study outcomes and limitations: Some nonresponders additionally presented with little normalized T-cell clonal expansion.

Produced via immunoSEQ multiplex PCR; TCRdb's table is partial and in-frame only. The data show about 33,000 clones, about 74% seen once. This chain links TRBV6-1 with TRBJ2-5; TRBD1 is a possible D gene (6 bases). The specimen comprised CD4+ or CD8+ T cells sorted from blood, sampled in a trial of the OX40 agonist ivuxolimab. The sequence was obtained from an adult with an advanced solid tumor such as melanoma, head and neck, liver or kidney cancer. CDR3 sequence (DNA): TGTGCCAGCAGTGACAGGGGCAAAGAGACCCAGTACTTC. Translated, it gives CASSDRGKETQYF.